This T cell receptor (beta chain) stems from a study of a mutant IDH1 vaccine in newly diagnosed glioma. Note on this clone: As yet, its antigen is unknown.

Generated by immunoSEQ multiplex PCR, the TCRdb table keeps only in-frame clones and is missing some. This repertoire shows roughly 26,000 clones, 75% to 90% found once; its top ten account for roughly 33%. This CDR3 comprises 15 residues. V gave up 1 base and J gave up 8 bases; unmatched junction bases: 8. Germline V gene sequence: CDR1 SGHTA, CDR2 FQGNSA. Noted time point: week 35, safety follow-up. Every vaccine dose comprised 300 ug of mutant IDH1 20-mer peptide plus topical imiquimod. The donors had new WHO grade 3 or 4 astrocytomas; these were IDH1-mutant and ATRX-lost. This clonotype was obtained from a man aged 25 to 40 with glioma. The chain links TRBV7-2 to TRBJ1-2; 9 bases line up with TRBD1. The sequences come from PBMCs, collected from a glioma patient whose treatment included an IDH1 peptide vaccine. The CDR3 coding sequence is TGTGCCAGCAGCTTAGGGGGACAGGGTTCCCAGGGCTACACCTTC. It translates to CASSLGGQGSQGYTF.